This TCR beta chain stems from a study of shared clonotypes between healthy human individuals. The CDR3 runs 17 residues. In germline, CDR1 is KGHSH, CDR2 LQKENI. J lost 4 bases, V lost 2 bases, and 9 bases had no gene match. Once extracted for a subset, genomic DNA was divided evenly among several immunoSEQ plates. This table comes from immunoSEQ multiplex PCR, and its TCRdb copy is limited to in-frame clones, with some not included. The sample has approximately 2.4 million clones; nearly 97% are singletons. The V and J genes are TRBV18 and TRBJ2-7; 12 bases are shared with TRBD2. The receptor was derived from a man aged 18 to 29 in good health. Sequenced sample: naive CD4+ T cells sorted from blood. Subset reported: CD45RA+ positively selected. DNA for the CDR3: TGTGCCAGCTCACCAGCGGCTAGCGGGGGGGCCCAGTACGAGCAGTACTTC. The encoded protein is CASSPAASGGAQYEQYF.